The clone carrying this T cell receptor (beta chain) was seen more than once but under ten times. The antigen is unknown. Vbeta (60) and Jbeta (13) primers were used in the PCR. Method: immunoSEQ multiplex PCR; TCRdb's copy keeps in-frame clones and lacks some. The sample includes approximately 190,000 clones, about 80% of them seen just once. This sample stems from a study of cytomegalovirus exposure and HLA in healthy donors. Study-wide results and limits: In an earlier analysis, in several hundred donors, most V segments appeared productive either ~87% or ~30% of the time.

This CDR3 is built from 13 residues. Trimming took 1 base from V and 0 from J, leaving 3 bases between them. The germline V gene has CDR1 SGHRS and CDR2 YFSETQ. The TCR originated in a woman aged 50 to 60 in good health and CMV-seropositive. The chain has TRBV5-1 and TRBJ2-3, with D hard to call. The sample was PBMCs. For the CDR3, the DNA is TGCGCCAGCAGCTTGTCTAGCACAGATACGCAGTATTTT. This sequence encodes CASSLSSTDTQYF.